This paragraph reports one TCR beta chain. Its antigen remains unknown. Profiled with immunoSEQ multiplex PCR; TCRdb holds only in-frame clones, not every one. In the table there are more than 30,000 clones, just over 90% of which are singletons. The naive gate required viable CD3+CD4+ or CD3+CD8+ cells with CCR7+CD45RA+CD45RO-CD95-CD27+CD28+ phenotype. Peripheral blood was collected from the related graft donor on the marrow donation day. This record comes from a study of T cells after posttransplantation cyclophosphamide. Study-level findings and limits: Blood and skin or GI T cell repertoires showed limited TRB overlap. Recipient CMV seropositivity and CMV reactivation strongly tracked TRB clonality. Donor-recipient repertoire similarity was low at 1-2 months, rising over year one.

The ends lost 1 base at V and 1 base at J; junction bases unmatched: 12. Germline V lookup: CDR1 SEHNR, CDR2 FQNEAQ (reference sequence). This CDR3 spans 18 amino acids. This chain uses TRBV7-9 with TRBJ1-1; 7 bases are shared with TRBD1. Sequencing was performed on naive CD4+ T cells sorted from PBMCs. The sequence came from a woman aged 55-70 years in good health, CMV-negative, and a related stem cell transplant donor. Written as DNA, the CDR3 is TGTGCCAGCAGCTTAGGCTTACAGGGGTTTGCTTGGAACACTGAAGCTTTCTTT. Protein sequence: CASSLGLQGFAWNTEAFF.